The clone carrying this T cell receptor (beta chain) was seen a handful of times. The antigen is undetermined. The sample belongs to a study of blood T cells in healthy people across ages. Study-wide results and limits: Estimates of diversity drawn from one million T cells were considered underestimates. With unsorted PBMCs, a conclusive comparison of naive versus antigen-experienced cells was not possible.

V lost 6 bases and J lost 4; bases outside the gene matches: 11. The CDR3 totals 15 residues. The germline CDR1 and CDR2 sequences are MDHEN and SYDVKM. A second PCR, run for about 7 to 12 cycles, used a sample-barcoded 5' primer plus a J-beta primer mix. The yield of each sample was at least 3 million CDR3-containing paired-end reads. TCRdb recomputed calls from the 5' RACE reads with MiXCR, one row per CDR3 protein. The table records approximately 800,000 distinct CDR3 sequences, around 68% of them present only once. The TCR comes from a young man in good health. The sequencing sample was made of blood. The chain recombines TRBV28 with TRBJ2-5, with TRBD1 matching 7 bases. The CDR3 DNA reads as TGTGCCAGCAGCGGGGCTGATAGGGGGCGAGAGACCCAGTACTTC. Encoded protein: CASSGADRGRETQYF.